Following are 21 T cell receptor beta chains from one sample sequenced in a study of beta chain features in type 1 diabetes. Reverse transcription of all isolated RNA meant that expressed TCRB transcripts were sequenced. TCRdb keeps only in-frame clones here, not all; method: immunoSEQ multiplex PCR. This sample yields 300,000 to 350,000 clones, of which approximately 13% are seen a single time; 0.013% to 0.015% belongs to the top ten. No antigen is known for these receptors. Study-level findings and limits: People with Type 1 diabetes carried modestly yet significantly shorter TCRB CDR3s in all four CD4+ subsets.

The source material was naive CD4+ T cells from blood. The receptors stem from a woman aged 18 to 35 with type 1 diabetes.

J is TRBJ2-3 and V is TRBV7-9; no clear D gene. The germline CDR1 and CDR2 sequences are SEHNR and FQNEAQ (reference sequence). The CDR3 length is 13 residues. The germline V and J ends were trimmed by 5 bases and 0 bases, with 6 bases remaining between them. The CDR3 spells CASSVSSTDTQYF. CDR3 coding DNA: TGTGCCAGCAGCGTTTCTAGCACAGATACGCAGTATTTT. The full variable domain, with the rest looked up from reference TRBV7-9 and TRBJ2-3, is DTGVSQNPRHKITKRGQNVTFRCDPISEHNRLYWYRQTLGQGPEFLTYFQNEAQLEKSRLLSDRFSAERPKGSFSTLEIQRTEQGDSAMYLCASSVSSTDTQYFGPGTRLTVL.

This sequence joins TRBV11-2 and TRBJ2-7; 7 bases agree with TRBD2. CDR3 length equals 15 residues. The J segment lost 3 bases and the V segment lost 6 bases, leaving 11 bases of the junction unmatched. Looked up from germline, CDR1 is SGHAT and CDR2 is FQNNGV. The CDR3 sequence: CASSSLAAKGYEQYF. CDR3 DNA sequence: TGTGCCAGCAGTTCCCTAGCGGCCAAGGGCTACGAGCAGTACTTC.

This clone was seen a few times. V and J are TRBV5-1 and TRBJ2-1; 12 bases match TRBD2. The germline CDR1 and CDR2 sequences are SGHRS and YFSETQ. This CDR3 spans 13 amino acids. The V and J ends lost 6 bases and 6 bases, in that order; junction bases with no gene match: 1. The CDR3 reads CASTSGRANEQFF. The CDR3, as DNA: TGCGCCAGCACTAGCGGGAGGGCCAATGAGCAGTTCTTC.

The gene calls are TRBV7-2 and TRBJ2-7, with 9 positions matching TRBD2. Trimming removed 8 bases from V and 4 bases from J; junction bases left unmatched: 12. The germline V gene encodes CDR1 SGHTA and CDR2 FQGNSA. This CDR3 region has 15 residues. CDR3 sequence reads: CASSTWASGTYEQYV. CDR3 DNA sequence: TGTGCCAGCTCCACTTGGGCTAGCGGGACTTACGAGCAGTACGTC.

In its sample, this clone was seen a few times. This chain uses TRBV15 with TRBJ2-1; a possible D gene is TRBD1 (5 bases). Looked up from germline, CDR1 is LNHNV and CDR2 is YYDKDF (reference sequence). V was pared by 1 base and J by 7 bases, with 26 bases between. The length of the CDR3 is 19 residues. Here the CDR3 DNA reads TGTGCCACCAGCAGAGGTGGACGGAAAGGGCAGGGATTTAGGAATGAGCAGTTCTTC. Translating gives CATSRGGRKGQGFRNEQFF.

This clone occurred a few times. This rearrangement joins TRBV19 to TRBJ2-2, with 9 bases lining up with TRBD1. The CDR3 contains 14 residues. The V gene's germline CDR1 is LNHDA and CDR2 SQIVND (reference sequence). V was pared by 5 bases and J by 5 bases, with 3 bases of the junction left unmatched. The CDR3 is CASSWDRATGELFF. The CDR3 nucleotides are TGTGCCAGTAGTTGGGACAGGGCGACCGGGGAGCTGTTTTTT.

This clone was detected only a few times. V gene TRBV7-9 combines with J gene TRBJ2-3; 10 bases fit TRBD1. Germline V CDR1 and CDR2: SEHNR, FQNEAQ (reference sequence). The CDR3 totals 14 residues. The junction had 5 bases not matched to a gene; V was cut back by 6 bases and J by 5 bases. CDR3 nucleotides: TGTGCCAGCAGAGTTCGGGACAGGGGAGATACGCAGTATTTT. Protein product: CASRVRDRGDTQYF.

The V and J genes are TRBV4-1 and TRBJ2-1; D possibly corresponds to TRBD2 (5 bases). Trimming left V 0 bases short and J 4 bases short, with 13 bases between. Germline loops: CDR1 MGHRA, CDR2 YSYEKL. This CDR3 is 16 amino acids long. Written as DNA, the CDR3 is TGCGCCAGCAGCCAAGATTCCCTAGCTCAATACAATGAGCAGTTCTTC. This gives the protein CASSQDSLAQYNEQFF.

This clone has a handful of counts. The genes are TRBV19 and TRBJ2-1, with TRBD2 matching 11 bases. The ends lost 4 bases at V and 4 bases at J; junction bases unmatched: 3. The germline V gene has CDR1 LNHDA and CDR2 SQIVND (reference sequence). This CDR3 spans 15 amino acids. The CDR3 reads CASSKGTSGYNEQFF. CDR3 coding DNA: TGTGCCAGTAGTAAGGGGACTAGCGGATACAATGAGCAGTTCTTC.

The V gene is TRBV28, the J gene TRBJ2-1, with D possibly TRBD2 on 6 matching bases. The CDR3 consists of 16 residues. Trimming stripped 4 bases from V and 0 bases from J, with 13 bases between. Germline CDR1 reads MDHEN; CDR2 reads SYDVKM. CDR3 nucleotides: TGTGCCAGCAGTTCCCTGGGGGGAGTCTCCTACAATGAGCAGTTCTTC. It encodes CASSSLGGVSYNEQFF.

This clone has a count of ten or more. Additional DNA sequences in this sample encode the identical CDR3. The gene calls are TRBV29-1 and TRBJ2-5; D is unresolved. Germline V gives CDR1 SQVTM, CDR2 ANQGSEA. This CDR3 is 10 amino acids long. Trimming took 6 bases from V and 1 from J, leaving 3 bases between them. The CDR3 coding sequence is TGCAGCGTCCGCCAAGAGACCCAGTACTTC. It specifies CSVRQETQYF.

The chain has TRBV15 and TRBJ1-1, with D perhaps TRBD1 (6 bases). Trimming removed 8 bases from V and 1 base from J, with 11 bases in between. Germline-derived CDR1 and CDR2 are LNHNV and YYDKDF (reference sequence). This CDR3 region has 13 residues. CDR3 in amino acids: CATSRGANTEAFF. The CDR3 DNA reads TGTGCCACCTCTCGGGGGGCGAACACTGAAGCTTTCTTT.

This clone was observed a few times. The CDR3 sequence: CASSPQQGGNTIYF. As DNA, the CDR3 is TGTGCCAGCAGCCCTCAACAGGGTGGAAACACCATATATTTT. The chain has TRBV7-6 and TRBJ1-3; D is perhaps TRBD1 (6 bases). Germline V lookup: CDR1 SGHVS, CDR2 FNYEAQ. The CDR3 has 14 residues. The ends were cut back, 5 bases at V and 3 bases at J, with 11 bases in the middle.

This clone was found a few times. The rearrangement links TRBV5-4 to TRBJ2-7; maybe TRBD2 (5 bases). Per the germline V gene, CDR1 is SGHNT and CDR2 is YYREEE (reference sequence). Trimming took off 4 bases at V and 0 bases at J, with 14 bases between the two ends. This CDR3 is built from 15 residues. The CDR3 DNA reads TGTGCCAGCAGCCCCGGGGTTGGGGTCTCCTACGAGCAGTACGTC. This gives the protein CASSPGVGVSYEQYV.

CDR3 in amino acids: CASSWTGDTEAFF. The CDR3 DNA follows: TGCGCCAGCAGCTGGACAGGGGACACTGAAGCTTTCTTT. The V call is TRBV5-1, the J call TRBJ1-1; 9 bases line up with TRBD1. The CDR3 totals 13 residues. V was pared by 3 bases and J by 3 bases, with 0 bases of the junction left unmatched. Germline V gives CDR1 SGHRS, CDR2 YFSETQ.

This chain connects TRBV7-8 to TRBJ2-6, with 7 bases aligning to TRBD2. V was pared by 3 bases and J by 3 bases, with 5 bases of the junction left unmatched. The CDR3 extends over 16 amino acids. Germline loops: CDR1 SGHVS, CDR2 FQNEAQ. CDR3 amino acids: CASSLSGAFGANVLTF. The CDR3 DNA reads as TGTGCCAGCAGCTTGAGCGGGGCCTTTGGGGCCAACGTCCTGACTTTC. The full variable domain, in which reference TRBV7-8 and TRBJ2-6 provide the parts outside the CDR3, is GAGVSQSPRYKVAKRGQDVALRCDPISGHVSLFWYQQALGQGPEFLTYFQNEAQLDKSGLPSDRFFAERPEGSVSTLKIQRTQQEDSAVYLCASSLSGAFGANVLTFGAGSRLTVL.

This clone was counted a few times. A read error may produce the germline difference seen at one junction end. This rearrangement joins TRBV6-5 to TRBJ2-1, with TRBD2 matching 13 bases. There are 14 residues in the CDR3. CDR1 MNHEY and CDR2 SVGAGI come from the germline V gene. The CDR3 nucleotides are TGTGCCAGCAGTCCACAGACTAGCGGGAGGATTAGGGTCTTC. Its translation: CASSPQTSGRIRVF.

J is TRBJ1-5 and V is TRBV7-2; the match to TRBD1 covers 8 bases. This CDR3 has 14 amino acids. Germline loops: CDR1 SGHTA, CDR2 FQGNSA. The V and J ends lost 5 bases and 4 bases, in that order; junction bases with no gene match: 4. CDR3 protein: CASSGRQGNQPQHF. Here the CDR3 DNA reads TGTGCCAGCAGCGGAAGACAGGGGAATCAGCCCCAGCATTTT.

The genes are TRBV5-4 and TRBJ2-2, with TRBD1 matching over 7 bases. The ends lost 3 bases at V and 6 bases at J; junction bases unmatched: 11. CDR1 is SGHNT, CDR2 YYREEE, per germline (reference sequence). The CDR3 spans 16 residues. CDR3 in amino acids: CASSSSGTAKSGELFF. The CDR3, as DNA: TGTGCCAGCAGCTCTTCCGGGACAGCTAAATCCGGGGAGCTGTTTTTT.

This rearrangement joins TRBV5-6 to TRBJ2-1, with 9 bases matching TRBD1. The length of the CDR3 is 16 residues. J gave up 2 bases and V 3 bases, and 6 bases lay outside the gene matches. Germline CDR1 is SGHDT and CDR2 is YYEEEE. CDR3 region: CASSSQQGATYNEQFF. Here the CDR3 DNA reads TGTGCCAGCAGCTCTCAACAGGGGGCAACCTACAATGAGCAGTTCTTC.

There are a few counts of this clone. The chain combines TRBV6-5 with TRBJ2-7; D is perhaps TRBD2 (5 bases). The CDR3 runs 14 residues. V gave up 0 bases and J gave up 2 bases, with 8 bases separating them. Germline assignment: CDR1 MNHEY and CDR2 SVGAGI. The CDR3: CASSYSYGTYEQYF. In nucleotides, the CDR3 is TGTGCCAGCAGTTACTCGTACGGGACCTACGAGCAGTACTTC.